This T cell receptor beta chain was sequenced for a study of T cells in Graves' hyperthyroidism and ophthalmopathy (dated by TCRdb to about 2019). Looking at the study overall: Peripheral blood samples were taken at the time of initial diagnosis, prior to any treatment. In addition, the study compared T-cell repertoires in thyroid tissue and in blood from several Graves' hyperthyroidism patients. To identify TCR V-J signatures that set the groups apart, the researchers used a discovery cohort of 90 to 100 patients, made up of roughly 45 with Graves' ophthalmopathy and 57 with stable Graves' hyperthyroidism. An independent validation cohort of under 20 hyperthyroidism patients and more than 15 patients who later progressed to ophthalmopathy tested prospective prediction of ophthalmopathy. The approximately 95 discovery patients were divided at random into training and test sets in a 7:3 ratio. Once sampling was done, hyperthyroidism patients were given methimazole at a starting dose of 30 mg daily, whereas ophthalmopathy patients were given high-dose intravenous methylprednisolone. The paper reports TCR Vbeta CDR3 sequencing of over 120 peripheral blood samples: approximately 41 ophthalmopathy, fewer than 80 hyperthyroidism and roughly 17 progressor patients. The full study reports these points: In validation, the model predicted progression to ophthalmopathy with approximately 69% sensitivity and 72% to 85% specificity, a median of 6.5 months before onset. A 13 V-J signature model separated ophthalmopathy from stable hyperthyroidism, with roughly 88% sensitivity and 81.08% specificity in cross-validation and 80%/75% in testing. Sample size was not statistically predetermined, and blinding of investigators to group allocation was not performed. Most expanded thyroid clonotypes (frequency above 0.001) were also detected in blood, suggesting blood repertoires may reflect thyroid immune responses.

Graves' hyperthyroidism was defined as stable when no progression to ophthalmopathy occurred over 18 months of follow-up. Hyperthyroidism patients were newly diagnosed, had a disease duration of under 2 months, and were aged 18 to 65 years. Patients with uncontrolled infections, other autoimmune diseases, pregnancy or lactation were excluded. Diagnoses relied on clinical symptoms, serum thyroxine and TRAb, thyroid ultrasound and orbital computed tomography. PBMCs were separated from roughly 9.3 ml of fresh peripheral blood using Ficoll-Paque density gradient centrifugation. Total RNA was extracted using Trizol reagent, and RNA quality was assessed on an Agilent 2100 Bioanalyzer. This clonotype appeared a few times. Its specific antigen is unknown. Base qualities are not at hand, and no much larger clone is one base apart. The TCR beta CDR3 regions were amplified from the RNA transcripts. For the first round of RT-PCR on the TCR CDR3, the HTBI primer set was used together with the Qiagen OneStep RT-PCR kit. Libraries were constructed in a second round of multiplex PCR, after which size selection and purification were performed. Sequencing of the libraries was done on an Illumina HiSeq2000 using paired-end 100 bp reads. Per the source publication's procedure: SOAPnuke was used to process the raw data, with reads discarded if the reads contained adapters or uncalled bases, had a mean Phred below 15, or lacked an exact constant-primer or identifier match. COPE v1.2.5 was used to merge high-quality paired reads, and clonotypes were defined as unique nucleotide sequences. MiTCR v1.1 was used to align the clonotypes against IMGT TRBV, TRBD and TRBJ reference segments. The analysis was restricted to V-J combinations with a frequency above 0.0001, which together covered 99.2% of the repertoires. The TCS score was defined as F50 (clonal expansion) divided by E x V (chaos), with BLOSUM62-based TCRdist calculated between CDR3 peptides within each V-J. Welch's t-statistics and random forest reduced 514 V-J features to 10 to 15, which were used in a naive Bayes classifier (R e1071). Starting from the raw public reads, TCRdb applied fastp trimming at Q25, assembled clones with MiXCR and retained in-frame beta chains. Under each unique CDR3 protein, matching rows form one entry showing the most common genes and DNA. TCRdb's processing, not the authors', yielded these V and J calls. The sample table records some 300,000 distinct CDR3 sequences; roughly an eighth of these occur just once. Less than 8% of the sample comes from the top ten.

Deletion took 2 bases off V and 0 bases off J, with a span of 8 bases between the germline ends. The CDR3 holds 15 amino acids from the cysteine to the phenylalanine. Here the CDR3 DNA is all that survives: 45 bases in frame from base 1. The sample taken for sequencing was blood. This receptor chain uses TRBV12-3 or TRBV12-4 and TRBJ1-5; no D gene can be assigned with confidence. This TCR came from a woman in her thirties or forties with Graves' hyperthyroidism. The CDR3 reads CASSLIAGSNQPQHF. DNA sequence: TGTGCCAGCAGTTTAATAGCTGGTAGCAATCAGCCCCAGCATTTT.